This TCR beta chain was sequenced for a study of cytomegalovirus exposure and HLA in healthy donors. Study-wide context: There were over 350 genotyped donors. Of these, about 80% fell in the genetic ancestry cluster associated with self-reported Caucasian donors. Study-level points and caveats: Sequencing depth across donors, presence/absence analyses assumed, was roughly uniform.

This PCR relied on a set of 60 Vbeta primers and 13 Jbeta primers. Clones were read by immunoSEQ multiplex PCR, and TCRdb kept only the in-frame ones, dropping some. Found here are 120,000 or so clones, 70% to 90% of them singletons; the top ten hold 1.5% to 2%. The length of the CDR3 is 12 residues. CDR1 is ENHRY, CDR2 SYGVKD, per germline. V gave up 4 bases and J gave up 8 bases, with 9 bases separating them. With respect to this clone: Its antigen remains unidentified.

V is TRBV10-3 and J is TRBJ1-5, with D perhaps TRBD1 (6 bases). This clonotype was obtained from a man aged 40-55 years in good health and CMV-seronegative. The specimen was PBMCs. CDR3: CAISGGREPQHF. CDR3 in DNA: TGTGCCATCAGTGGGGGGCGGGAGCCCCAGCATTTT.